The 29 T cell receptor beta chains listed next were all sequenced from one sample in a study of blood T cell repertoires in COVID-19. The table came from immunoSEQ multiplex PCR; TCRdb's copy has only in-frame clones and leaves some out. The sample lists 150,000 to 200,000 clones; around 80% were seen once. Sequencing was done on a sample of peripheral blood. Receptors originate from a woman aged 70-85 years with COVID-19, enrolled during active disease.

The chain couples TRBV11-2 to TRBJ2-7, with TRBD2 identical over 11 bases. CDR1 is SGHAT, CDR2 FQNNGV, per germline. The CDR3 spans 16 residues. V shed 1 base, J shed 5 bases, and the junction held 7 bases outside the gene matches. CDR3 coding DNA: TGTGCCAGCAGCTTAGTCCCGGGACTAGCGGCTAACGAGCAGTACTTC. It yields the protein CASSLVPGLAANEQYF.

The V gene is TRBV29-1, the J gene TRBJ2-1; 7 bases line up with TRBD2. The CDR3 contains 14 residues. CDR1 and CDR2 (germline): SQVTM, ANQGSEA. Trimming took 7 bases from V and 0 from J; bases not matched to a gene: 6. The DNA for the CDR3 is TGCAGCGGGGGAGGGAGGAGCTCCTACAATGAGCAGTTCTTC. As protein: CSGGGRSSYNEQFF.

V and J are TRBV28 and TRBJ1-3; 11 bases align to TRBD1. With 5 bases clipped from V and 10 bases from J, the junction kept 10 bases outside the gene matches. CDR1 MDHEN and CDR2 SYDVKM come from the germline V gene. This CDR3 is built from 15 residues. The CDR3 sequence is CASSQPRTGGATIYF. The DNA of the CDR3 is TGTGCCAGCAGTCAGCCCCGGACAGGGGGCGCAACCATATATTTT.

This sequence joins TRBV19 and TRBJ2-1, with D unresolved. The CDR3 loop spans 14 amino acids. Trimming stripped 6 bases from V and 4 bases from J, with 13 bases between. Germline CDR1 reads LNHDA; CDR2 reads SQIVND (reference sequence). The chain's CDR3 is CASRGDQAYNEQFF. As DNA, the CDR3 is TGTGCCAGTAGGGGCGACCAGGCATACAATGAGCAGTTCTTC.

This clone was observed once. The chain combines TRBV27 with TRBJ2-6, with D perhaps matching TRBD1 (5 bases). Germline loops: CDR1 MNHEY, CDR2 SMNVEV (reference sequence). V shed 4 bases and J shed 0 bases, with 7 bases lying between them. The CDR3 has 15 residues. CDR3 bases: TGTGCCAGCAGTTCCAGGGTCTCTGGGGCCAACGTCCTGACTTTC. This codes for CASSSRVSGANVLTF.

This clone was picked up one time. V and J are TRBV24-1 and TRBJ2-3; D perhaps matches TRBD2 (7 bases). Trimming removed 3 bases from V and 1 base from J, with 19 bases in between. Per the germline V gene, CDR1 is KGHDR and CDR2 is SFDVKD. The CDR3 sequence is 18 residues long. The CDR3 loop reads CATSDPYGGGYGTDTQYF. Written as DNA, the CDR3 is TGTGCCACCAGTGATCCCTATGGGGGGGGCTATGGCACAGATACGCAGTATTTT.

The V gene is TRBV28, the J gene TRBJ2-7, with TRBD1 identical over 7 bases. This CDR3 spans 15 amino acids. V was pared by 3 bases and J by 1 base, with 6 bases of the junction left unmatched. Looked up from germline, CDR1 is MDHEN and CDR2 is SYDVKM. Here the CDR3 DNA reads TGTGCCAGCAGTTTGTCGGGACAGCATTCCTACGAGCAGTACTTC. Translating it yields CASSLSGQHSYEQYF.

CDR3 sequence reads: CASTGDRGVDYTF. CDR3 coding DNA: TGTGCCAGCACCGGAGACAGGGGCGTTGACTACACCTTC. V usage is TRBV12-3 or TRBV12-4 and J usage is TRBJ1-2; 8 bases are shared with TRBD1. The CDR3 totals 13 residues. The trim removed 7 bases at V and 10 bases at J, leaving 11 bases unmatched.

This rearrangement joins TRBV28 to TRBJ2-1; 9 bases are shared with TRBD2. Germline CDR1 and CDR2: MDHEN and SYDVKM. The CDR3 has 21 amino acids. V shed 2 bases and J 7 bases; nucleotides not matched to a gene: 24. The DNA for the CDR3 is TGTGCCAGCAGTTTAACCCGTTGGGGCAGGACGAGCGGGAGGCCTAAGAATGAGCAGTTCTTC. Its protein product is CASSLTRWGRTSGRPKNEQFF.

The rearrangement links TRBV27 to TRBJ2-1; TRBD1 agrees at 7 bases. CDR3 length: 14 amino acids. V lost 6 bases and J lost 6; bases outside the gene matches: 8. The germline V gene has CDR1 MNHEY and CDR2 SMNVEV (reference sequence). In DNA, the CDR3 is TGTGCCAGCAGGATTGAGGGGGCGCGCAATGAGCAGTTCTTC. It yields the protein CASRIEGARNEQFF.

This clone was observed a single time. The chain couples TRBV15 to TRBJ1-1, with D uncertain. V was shortened by 0 bases and J by 1 base, with 9 bases between the two germline ends. Germline V gives CDR1 LNHNV, CDR2 YYDKDF (reference sequence). CDR3 size: 15 residues. The chain's CDR3 is CATSRDSRRNTEAFF. The DNA for the CDR3 is TGTGCCACCAGCAGAGATAGTAGAAGGAACACTGAAGCTTTCTTT.

The V and J genes are TRBV29-1 and TRBJ1-1; 9 positions match TRBD1. CDR1 SQVTM and CDR2 ANQGSEA come from the germline V gene. V lost 7 bases to trimming and J lost 11 bases; unmatched junction nucleotides: 5. The CDR3 sequence is 10 residues long. The DNA of the CDR3 is TGCAGCGGAGGACAGGGGTTGGCTTTCTTT. Protein sequence: CSGGQGLAFF.

The chain has TRBV6-4 and TRBJ2-1, with D maybe TRBD2 (5 bases). V lost 0 bases, J lost 15 bases, and 12 bases lay in between. From germline, CDR1 is MRHNA and CDR2 SNTAGT. This CDR3 has 12 amino acids. CDR3 sequence reads: CASSDSGERLFF. The CDR3 nucleotides read TGTGCCAGCAGTGACTCGGGAGAACGTCTGTTCTTC.

V gene TRBV10-3 combines with J gene TRBJ2-2; no reliable D call. This CDR3 is built from 12 residues. CDR1 and CDR2 (germline): ENHRY, SYGVKD. V was clipped by 5 bases and J by 4 bases, with 5 bases between them. The chain's CDR3 is CAISTVTGELFF. CDR3 bases: TGTGCCATCAGTACTGTCACCGGGGAGCTGTTTTTT.

A few counts support this clone. The chain uses TRBV7-2 and TRBJ1-1; no definite D call. V was cut by 2 bases and J by 4 bases, with 11 bases left in between. This CDR3 spans 14 amino acids. Per the germline V gene, CDR1 is SGHTA and CDR2 is FQGNSA. The CDR3 region is CASSLLRGSTEAFF. In DNA form, the CDR3 reads TGTGCCAGCAGCTTACTGCGGGGTAGCACTGAAGCTTTCTTT.

The chain carries TRBV10-3 and TRBJ1-1; D call uncertain. Germline V lookup: CDR1 ENHRY, CDR2 SYGVKD. The CDR3 is made up of 13 amino acids. The ends were cut back, 5 bases at V and 7 bases at J, with 14 bases in the middle. The CDR3 DNA follows: TGTGCCATCAGTTCGGAGGATTTCGGTGAAGCTTTCTTT. Its protein product is CAISSEDFGEAFF.

This chain connects TRBV27 to TRBJ2-2; 8 bases agree with TRBD2. V shed 6 bases, J shed 2 bases, and the junction held 2 bases outside the gene matches. CDR3 size: 14 residues. Germline CDR1 MNHEY, CDR2 SMNVEV (reference sequence). The CDR3 DNA reads as TGTGCCAGCAGGCGGGGGGATAACACCGGGGAGCTGTTTTTT. Translated: CASRRGDNTGELFF.

J is TRBJ1-1 and V is TRBV6-1; no firm D call. Germline V gene sequence: CDR1 MNHNS, CDR2 SASEGT. The V gene lost 0 bases and the J gene lost 4 bases, with 6 bases spanning the gap. This CDR3 comprises 13 residues. CDR3 bases: TGTGCCAGCAGTGAAGCGACGGGCACTGAAGCTTTCTTT. It yields the protein CASSEATGTEAFF.

The DNA of the CDR3 is TGTGCCAGCAGTTCGCTGGGGGGAAACACCATCAATGAGCAGTTCTTC. It translates to CASSSLGGNTINEQFF. The rearrangement joins TRBV28 to TRBJ2-1; D is perhaps TRBD2 (6 bases). Germline V lookup: CDR1 MDHEN, CDR2 SYDVKM. The CDR3 length is 16 residues. The V and J ends lost 4 bases and 6 bases respectively, with 19 bases between them.

This chain joins TRBV25-1 and TRBJ2-7; perhaps TRBD2 as D (6 bases). This CDR3 contains 16 residues. V lost 8 bases and J lost 0, with 20 bases in between. CDR1 MGHDK and CDR2 SYGVNS come from the germline V gene. The CDR3 sequence: CASYLPLSGVSYEQYV. In DNA, the CDR3 is TGTGCCAGCTATCTGCCTCTTTCGGGGGTCTCCTACGAGCAGTACGTC.

The CDR3, as DNA: TGCGCCAGCAGCTTTAGCGGGGAAGAGACCCAGTACTTC. This gives the protein CASSFSGEETQYF. V is TRBV5-1 and J is TRBJ2-5, with 8 bases that match TRBD2. The length of the CDR3 is 13 residues. CDR1 and CDR2 from the germline V gene are SGHRS and YFSETQ. With 2 bases clipped from V and 3 bases from J, the junction kept 0 bases outside the gene matches.

This chain connects TRBV5-1 to TRBJ2-1; D not certain. CDR3 length equals 14 residues. Germline V gene lookup returns CDR1 SGHRS and CDR2 YFSETQ. Deletions cut 0 bases from V and 3 bases from J, with 7 bases between. CDR3 nucleotides: TGCGCCAGCAGCTTGGTGCCTAACTACAATGAGCAGTTCTTC. It is translated as CASSLVPNYNEQFF.

The chain recombines TRBV24-1 with TRBJ1-2; no firm D call. V was pared by 3 bases and J by 7 bases, with 8 bases between. The CDR3 totals 12 residues. Germline V gene lookup returns CDR1 KGHDR and CDR2 SFDVKD. CDR3 coding DNA: TGTGCCACCAGTGATATAACGAGTGGCTACACCTTC. Amino acid sequence: CATSDITSGYTF.

V usage is TRBV12-3 or TRBV12-4 and J usage is TRBJ1-1; TRBD1 aligns across 7 bases. V gave up 5 bases and J gave up 14 bases; unmatched junction bases: 5. This CDR3 comprises 10 residues. CDR3 amino acids: CASSLDRAFF. The CDR3, as DNA: TGTGCCAGCAGTCTCGACAGGGCCTTCTTT.

The chain combines TRBV7-8 with TRBJ2-2, with a possible D match to TRBD1 (7 bases). CDR3 length: 15 residues. V lost 4 bases, J lost 1 base, and 10 bases lay in between. Germline V gene data show CDR1 as SGHVS and CDR2 as FQNEAQ. In DNA, the CDR3 is TGTGCCAGCAGCTCCCAGGGGGGGAACACCGGGGAGCTGTTTTTT. Protein product: CASSSQGGNTGELFF.

The rearrangement joins TRBV6-5 to TRBJ2-2, with 8 bases lining up with TRBD1. Looked up from germline, CDR1 is MNHEY and CDR2 is SVGAGI. The length of the CDR3 is 16 residues. V shed 2 bases, J shed 0 bases, and the junction held 2 bases outside the gene matches. CDR3 in amino acids: CASSYRQGTNTGELFF. As DNA, the CDR3 is TGTGCCAGCAGTTACCGACAGGGGACGAACACCGGGGAGCTGTTTTTT.

The gene calls are TRBV2 and TRBJ2-3, with 8 nucleotides matching TRBD2. Germline assignment: CDR1 SNHLY and CDR2 FYNNEI. The V segment lost 9 bases and the J segment 4 bases; nucleotides outside the gene matches: 15. There are 16 residues in the CDR3. CDR3 sequence (DNA): TGTGCCAGGAGAGAAGTAGCGGGACGTCTCGCAGATACGCAGTATTTT. Translation gives CARREVAGRLADTQYF.

The genes are TRBV6-5 and TRBJ1-1, with 8 bases fitting TRBD1. The CDR3 spans 14 residues. Trimming at V came to 5 bases and at J to 6 bases, leaving 8 bases not matched to a gene. In germline, CDR1 is MNHEY, CDR2 SVGAGI. DNA for the CDR3: TGTGCCAGCAGTCTCGGACAGGGAGTCGCTGAAGCTTTCTTT. This gives the protein CASSLGQGVAEAFF.

V usage is TRBV6-1 and J usage is TRBJ2-7; a weak D match, TRBD1 (5 bases). V was cut by 2 bases and J by 5 bases, with 13 bases left in between. The CDR3 spans 14 residues. The germline gives CDR1 MNHNS, CDR2 SASEGT. The CDR3 bases are TGTGCCAGCAGTGAAAGTGGGGCAGGGCACGAGCAGTACGTC. Encoded protein: CASSESGAGHEQYV.